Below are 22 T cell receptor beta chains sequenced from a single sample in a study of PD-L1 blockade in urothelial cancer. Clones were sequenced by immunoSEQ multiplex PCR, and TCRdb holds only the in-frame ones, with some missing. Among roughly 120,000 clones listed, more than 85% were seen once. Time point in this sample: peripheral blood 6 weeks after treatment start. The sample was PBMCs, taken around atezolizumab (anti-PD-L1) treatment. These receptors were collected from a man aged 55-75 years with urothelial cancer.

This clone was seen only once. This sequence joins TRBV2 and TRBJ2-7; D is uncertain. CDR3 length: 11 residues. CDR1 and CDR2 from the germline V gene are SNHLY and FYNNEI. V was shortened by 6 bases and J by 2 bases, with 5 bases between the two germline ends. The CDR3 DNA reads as TGTGCCAGCAGCCCAGCCTACGAGCAGTACTTC. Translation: CASSPAYEQYF.

This CDR3 is CASSVLPGVGEAFF. The CDR3 DNA is TGTGCCAGCAGCGTATTACCGGGAGTGGGTGAAGCTTTCTTT. The rearrangement uses TRBV9 and TRBJ1-1; D call uncertain. Germline V gene sequence: CDR1 SGDLS, CDR2 YYNGEE. CDR3 length: 14 amino acids. Trimming took off 1 base at V and 7 bases at J, with 14 bases between the two ends.

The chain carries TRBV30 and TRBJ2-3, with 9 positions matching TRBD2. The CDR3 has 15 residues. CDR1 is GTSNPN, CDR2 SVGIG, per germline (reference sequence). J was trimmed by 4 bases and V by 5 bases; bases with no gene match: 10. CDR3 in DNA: TGTGCCTGGGACCCTCCGGGACTAGCCTCAGATACGCAGTATTTT. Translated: CAWDPPGLASDTQYF.

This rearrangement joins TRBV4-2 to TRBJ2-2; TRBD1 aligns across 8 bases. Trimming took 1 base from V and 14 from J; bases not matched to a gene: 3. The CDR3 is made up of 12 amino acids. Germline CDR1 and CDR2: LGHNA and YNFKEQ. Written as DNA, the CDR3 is TGTGCCAGCAGCCAAGGACAGGGGACTCTGTTTTTT. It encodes CASSQGQGTLFF.

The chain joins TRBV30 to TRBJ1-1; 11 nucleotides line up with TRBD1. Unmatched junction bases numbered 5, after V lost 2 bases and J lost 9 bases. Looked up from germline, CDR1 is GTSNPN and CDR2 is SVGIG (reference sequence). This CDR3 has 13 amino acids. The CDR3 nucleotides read TGTGCCTGGAGTACCGGGGACAGGGGGAAAGCTTTCTTT. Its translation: CAWSTGDRGKAFF.

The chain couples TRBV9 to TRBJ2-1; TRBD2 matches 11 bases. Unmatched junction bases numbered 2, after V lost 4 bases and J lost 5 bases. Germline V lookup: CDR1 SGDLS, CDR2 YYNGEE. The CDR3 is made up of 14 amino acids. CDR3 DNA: TGTGCCAGCAGCACGGGACTAGCGGACAATGAGCAGTTCTTC. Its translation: CASSTGLADNEQFF.

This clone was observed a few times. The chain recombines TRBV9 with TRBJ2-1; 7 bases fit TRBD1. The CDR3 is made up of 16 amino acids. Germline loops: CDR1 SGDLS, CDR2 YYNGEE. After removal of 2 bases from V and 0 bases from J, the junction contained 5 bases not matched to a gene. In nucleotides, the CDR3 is TGTGCCAGCAGCGTGACAGGGAGCAGCTCCTACAATGAGCAGTTCTTC. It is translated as CASSVTGSSSYNEQFF.

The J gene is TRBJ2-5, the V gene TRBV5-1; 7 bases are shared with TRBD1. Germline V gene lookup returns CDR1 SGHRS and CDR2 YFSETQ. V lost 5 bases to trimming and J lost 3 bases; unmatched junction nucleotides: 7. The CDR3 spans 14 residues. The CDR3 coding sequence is TGCGCCAGCAGTACGACCGGGACAGAAGAGACCCAGTACTTC. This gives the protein CASSTTGTEETQYF. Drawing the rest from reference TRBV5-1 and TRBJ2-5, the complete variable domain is KAGVTQTPRYLIKTRGQQVTLSCSPISGHRSVSWYQQTPGQGLQFLFEYFSETQRNKGNFPGRFSGRQFSNSRSEMNVSTLELGDSALYLCASSTTGTEETQYFGPGTRLLVL.

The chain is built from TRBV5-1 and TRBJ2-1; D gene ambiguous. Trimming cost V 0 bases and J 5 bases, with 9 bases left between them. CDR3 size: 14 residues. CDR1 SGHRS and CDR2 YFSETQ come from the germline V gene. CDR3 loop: CASSLDSNNNEQFF. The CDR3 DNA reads TGCGCCAGCAGCTTGGATTCGAACAACAATGAGCAGTTCTTC.

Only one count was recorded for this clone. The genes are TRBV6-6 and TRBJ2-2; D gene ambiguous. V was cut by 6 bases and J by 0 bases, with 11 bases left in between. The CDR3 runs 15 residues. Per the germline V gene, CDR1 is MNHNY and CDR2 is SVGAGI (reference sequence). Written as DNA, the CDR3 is TGTGCCAGCAGGCAAACGGGTCCGAACACCGGGGAGCTGTTTTTT. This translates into CASRQTGPNTGELFF.

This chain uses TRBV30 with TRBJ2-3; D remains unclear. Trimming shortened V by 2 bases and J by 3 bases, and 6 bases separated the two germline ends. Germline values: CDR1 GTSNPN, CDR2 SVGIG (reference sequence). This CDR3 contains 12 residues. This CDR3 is CAWSPNTDTQYF. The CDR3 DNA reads TGTGCCTGGAGTCCTAATACAGATACGCAGTATTTT.

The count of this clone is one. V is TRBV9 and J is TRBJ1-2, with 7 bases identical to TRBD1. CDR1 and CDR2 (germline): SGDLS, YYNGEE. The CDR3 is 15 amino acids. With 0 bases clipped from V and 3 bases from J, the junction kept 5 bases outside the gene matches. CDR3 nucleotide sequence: TGTGCCAGCAGCGTAGGACAAGGGGGCTACTATGGCTACACCTTC. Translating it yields CASSVGQGGYYGYTF.

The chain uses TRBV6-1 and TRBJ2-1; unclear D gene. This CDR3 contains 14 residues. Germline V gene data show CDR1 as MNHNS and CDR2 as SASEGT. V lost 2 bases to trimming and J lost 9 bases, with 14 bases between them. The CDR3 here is CASSESRGFGEQFF. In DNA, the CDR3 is TGTGCCAGCAGTGAATCTAGAGGTTTCGGTGAGCAGTTCTTC.

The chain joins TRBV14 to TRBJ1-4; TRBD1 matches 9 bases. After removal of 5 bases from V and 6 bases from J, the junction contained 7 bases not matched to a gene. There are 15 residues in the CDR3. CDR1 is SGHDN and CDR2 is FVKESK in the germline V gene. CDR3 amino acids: CASSNVGTGHEKLFF. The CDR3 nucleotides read TGTGCCAGCAGCAACGTCGGGACAGGGCATGAAAAACTGTTTTTT.

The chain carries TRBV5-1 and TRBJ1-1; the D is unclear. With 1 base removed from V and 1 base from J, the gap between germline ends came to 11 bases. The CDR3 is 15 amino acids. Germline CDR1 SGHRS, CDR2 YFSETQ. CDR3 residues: CASSLLSGRNTEAFF. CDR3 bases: TGCGCCAGCAGCTTGCTGTCGGGGAGGAACACTGAAGCTTTCTTT.

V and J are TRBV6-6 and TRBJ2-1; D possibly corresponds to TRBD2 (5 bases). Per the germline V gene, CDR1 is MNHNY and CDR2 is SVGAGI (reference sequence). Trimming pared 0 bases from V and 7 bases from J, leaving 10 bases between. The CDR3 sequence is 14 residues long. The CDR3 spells CASSYSAGGNEQFF. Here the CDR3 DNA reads TGTGCCAGCAGTTACTCGGCCGGCGGGAATGAGCAGTTCTTC.

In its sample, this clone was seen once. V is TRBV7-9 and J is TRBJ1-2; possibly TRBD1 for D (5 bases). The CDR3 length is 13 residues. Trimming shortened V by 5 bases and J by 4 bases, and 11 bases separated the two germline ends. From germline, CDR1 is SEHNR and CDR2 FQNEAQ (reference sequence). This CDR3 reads CASSEGLVYGYTF. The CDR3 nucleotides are TGTGCCAGCAGCGAGGGACTTGTCTATGGCTACACCTTC.

CDR3 protein: CASSPRQAQIGAETQYF. CDR3 coding DNA: TGTGCCAGCAGCCCTCGACAGGCCCAAATTGGTGCGGAGACCCAGTACTTC. V gene TRBV11-2 combines with J gene TRBJ2-5, with D possibly being TRBD1 (6 bases). Trimming removed 5 bases at V and 5 bases at J, with 24 bases between. The CDR3 sequence is 17 residues long. Per germline, CDR1 SGHAT and CDR2 FQNNGV.

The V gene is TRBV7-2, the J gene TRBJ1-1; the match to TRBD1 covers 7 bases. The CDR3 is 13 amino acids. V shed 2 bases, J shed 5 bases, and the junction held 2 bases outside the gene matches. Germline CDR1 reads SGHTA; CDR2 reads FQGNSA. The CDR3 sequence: CASSLRQGTEAFF. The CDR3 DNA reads TGTGCCAGCAGCTTAAGACAGGGAACTGAAGCTTTCTTT.

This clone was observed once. In nucleotides, the CDR3 is TGCGCCAGCAGCTTGGTGGGGCATGCTAATGAAAAACTGTTTTTT. Its protein product is CASSLVGHANEKLFF. This chain uses TRBV5-1 with TRBJ1-4, with D possibly matching TRBD1 (5 bases). The CDR3 spans 15 residues. The V gene's germline CDR1 is SGHRS and CDR2 YFSETQ. Trimming cost V 0 bases and J 3 bases, with 9 bases left between them.

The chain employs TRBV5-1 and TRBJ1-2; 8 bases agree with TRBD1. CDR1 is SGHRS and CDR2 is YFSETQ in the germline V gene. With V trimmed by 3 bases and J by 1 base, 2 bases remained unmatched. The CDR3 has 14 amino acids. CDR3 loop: CASSWTGSNYGYTF. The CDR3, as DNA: TGCGCCAGCAGCTGGACAGGGAGTAACTATGGCTACACCTTC.

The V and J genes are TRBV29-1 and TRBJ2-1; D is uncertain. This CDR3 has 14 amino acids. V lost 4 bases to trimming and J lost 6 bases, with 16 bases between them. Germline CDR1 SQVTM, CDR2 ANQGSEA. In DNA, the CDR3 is TGCAGCGTTGCCCAGGTTGCTCCTCGCAATGAGCAGTTCTTC. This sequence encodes CSVAQVAPRNEQFF.